A selection of T cell receptor beta chains follows, all from one sample in a study of identical twins. TCRdb called the 5' RACE reads again in MiXCR, with one record for every CDR3 protein. This table has under 800,000 distinct CDR3 sequences, around 20% appearing once. In addition, the sample was reused for a study of T cells expressing NK-cell markers.

What was sequenced was PBMCs. All receptors come from a young woman in good health. The CDR3 runs from the conserved cysteine through the conserved F or W. Fields, in order: clone size, J gene, D gene, V gene, CDR3 protein, CDR3 DNA. A D gene is named only where the DNA matches it firmly. Not every row has a clone size; where given, it reads once, few, many or a size class.

.	TRBJ2-1	.	TRBV30	CAWNDGAASYNEQFF	TGTGCCTGGAACGATGGAGCGGCCTCCTACAATGAGCAGTTCTTC
few	TRBJ2-3	.	TRBV20-1	CSARPMSDTQYF	TGCAGTGCTAGACCCATGTCAGATACGCAGTATTTT
many	TRBJ2-7	.	TRBV10-3	CAISHNLPGEQYF	TGTGCCATCAGCCATAATCTCCCGGGCGAGCAGTACTTC
few	TRBJ2-2	.	TRBV10-3	CAISGHQNTGELFF	TGTGCCATCAGTGGACACCAGAACACCGGGGAGCTGTTTTTT
few	TRBJ2-3	TRBD1	TRBV20-1	CSARDGVRDRGKTQYF	TGCAGTGCTAGAGATGGGGTCCGGGACAGGGGGAAGACGCAGTATTTT
few	TRBJ2-2	TRBD2	TRBV2	CASSDGRGAGELFF	TGTGCCAGCAGTGACGGCCGGGGGGCCGGGGAGCTGTTTTTT
.	TRBJ2-7	.	TRBV7-6	CASSLSFRDEPYEQYF	TGTGCCAGCAGCTTAAGTTTTCGGGACGAGCCCTACGAGCAGTACTTC
few	TRBJ2-3	TRBD2	TRBV12-3/TRBV12-4	CASSRWTSGRSDTQYF	TGTGCCAGCAGTCGGTGGACTAGCGGGAGATCAGATACGCAGTATTTT
many	TRBJ2-1	TRBD1	TRBV12-3/TRBV12-4	CASSRLFGRGHEGEQFF	TGTGCCAGCAGTCGCCTCTTTGGCAGGGGGCATGAGGGTGAGCAGTTCTTC
few	TRBJ2-7	TRBD1	TRBV20-1	CSAYRQGELYEQYF	TGCAGTGCCTACCGACAGGGGGAATTGTACGAGCAGTACTTC
.	TRBJ1-5	.	TRBV12-3/TRBV12-4	CASTQAGRSHQPQHF	TGTGCCAGCACCCAGGCCGGACGGTCCCATCAGCCCCAGCATTTT
many	TRBJ2-3	TRBD2	TRBV6-1	CASSRLAGIGTDTQYF	TGTGCCAGCAGTCGCCTAGCGGGCATTGGCACAGATACGCAGTATTTT
many	TRBJ2-7	.	TRBV4-3	CASSQATGPTGVYEQYF	TGCGCCAGCAGCCAGGCAACGGGACCCACCGGGGTATACGAGCAGTACTTC
.	TRBJ1-1	.	TRBV6-1	CASRTGMGYTEAFF	TGTGCCAGCAGGACGGGTATGGGGTACACTGAAGCTTTCTTT
few	TRBJ1-6	.	TRBV6-1	CASSEIQGYSPLHF	TGTGCCAGCAGTGAAATACAGGGATACTCACCCCTCCACTTT
many	TRBJ2-1	TRBD2	TRBV9	CASSVSGLALNEQFF	TGTGCCAGCAGCGTATCTGGACTAGCGCTCAATGAGCAGTTCTTC
.	TRBJ1-1	TRBD1	TRBV6-1	CASKREGATEAFF	TGTGCCAGCAAGCGGGAGGGGGCTACTGAAGCTTTCTTT
many	TRBJ2-2	.	TRBV10-3	CAISEKRTGNTGELFF	TGTGCCATCAGTGAAAAGAGAACAGGCAACACCGGGGAGCTGTTTTTT
.	TRBJ2-7	.	TRBV3-1	CASSQEGVAFSYEQYF	TGTGCCAGCAGCCAAGAAGGGGTAGCTTTCTCCTACGAGCAGTACTTC
few	TRBJ2-1	TRBD2	TRBV10-3	CAIRPAGGLNNEQFF	TGTGCCATCAGACCAGCGGGAGGGCTGAACAATGAGCAGTTCTTC
few	TRBJ2-3	.	TRBV20-1	CSALGVAGTDTQYF	TGCAGTGCTTTAGGGGTGGCGGGCACAGATACGCAGTATTTT
many	TRBJ2-1	.	TRBV7-2	CASSLEGFSYNEQFF	TGTGCCAGCAGCTTAGAGGGTTTCTCCTACAATGAGCAGTTCTTC
.	TRBJ2-3	.	TRBV4-3	CASSQGSRGDTQYF	TGCGCCAGCAGCCAAGGGTCACGGGGGGATACGCAGTATTTT
.	TRBJ2-3	.	TRBV4-3	CASSGLPSGDTQYF	TGCGCCAGCAGCGGGCTACCCTCCGGAGATACGCAGTATTTT
.	TRBJ2-1	.	TRBV18	CASSPLSYEQFF	TGTGCCAGCTCACCACTGAGTTATGAGCAGTTCTTC
few	TRBJ2-7	.	TRBV27	CASSFGSAYEQYF	TGTGCCAGCAGCTTCGGTTCAGCCTACGAGCAGTACTTC
many	TRBJ2-1	.	TRBV7-8	CASTLYFGDNEQFF	TGTGCCAGCACCCTTTACTTCGGGGACAATGAGCAGTTCTTC
few	TRBJ2-1	TRBD2	TRBV5-1	CASSSQREGQFF	TGCGCCAGCAGCTCGCAGCGGGAAGGGCAGTTCTTC
few	TRBJ2-5	TRBD1	TRBV4-2	CASSQDRKTGQETQYF	TGTGCCAGCAGCCAAGATAGAAAGACAGGGCAAGAGACCCAGTACTTC
many	TRBJ1-1	.	TRBV12-3/TRBV12-4	CASSSYRIGDTEAFF	TGTGCCAGCAGTTCCTATAGGATTGGGGACACTGAAGCTTTCTTT
.	TRBJ1-2	.	TRBV7-2	CASSLSRGRTSDGYTF	TGTGCCAGCAGCTTATCCCGGGGACGGACGAGCGATGGCTACACCTTC
.	TRBJ2-3	.	TRBV9	CASSVGGLDTQYF	TGTGCCAGCAGCGTGGGGGGCCTAGATACGCAGTATTTT
.	TRBJ2-7	.	TRBV12-3/TRBV12-4	CASSLEGRALRSEQYF	TGTGCCAGCAGTTTAGAAGGGCGTGCACTACGGAGCGAGCAGTACTTC
.	TRBJ2-2	TRBD1	TRBV7-2	CASDRQGTGELFF	TGTGCCAGCGACCGACAGGGAACCGGGGAGCTGTTTTTT
few	TRBJ1-2	.	TRBV3-1	CASSPRGGIIYGYTF	TGTGCCAGCAGCCCGAGAGGGGGAATTATCTATGGCTACACCTTC
.	TRBJ2-7	TRBD2	TRBV6-2/TRBV6-3	CASSLGGGPYYEQYF	TGTGCCAGCAGCCTAGGCGGGGGACCTTACTACGAGCAGTACTTC
many	TRBJ2-7	.	TRBV12-3/TRBV12-4	CASSPGQLYEQYF	TGTGCCAGCAGCCCGGGACAACTCTACGAGCAGTACTTC
many	TRBJ1-2	.	TRBV3-1	CASSQAKGYGYTF	TGTGCCAGCAGCCAAGCGAAAGGATATGGCTACACCTTC
.	TRBJ1-4	.	TRBV5-1	CASSSPGTGNEKLFF	TGCGCCAGCAGCTCACCCGGGACGGGGAATGAAAAACTGTTTTTT
few	TRBJ1-1	TRBD1	TRBV12-3/TRBV12-4	CASGFRDSIEAFF	TGTGCCAGCGGCTTCCGGGACAGCATTGAAGCTTTCTTT
.	TRBJ2-1	TRBD2	TRBV20-1	CSARLAGSRSYNEQFF	TGCAGTGCTAGACTAGCGGGGTCGCGCTCCTACAATGAGCAGTTCTTC